A selection of T cell receptor beta chains follows, all from one sample in a study of Ad26.COV2.S vaccination and SARS-CoV-2 variants. The repertoire was sequenced with immunoSEQ multiplex PCR; TCRdb's copy has only in-frame clones and lacks some. The top ten clones hold 2.5% to 3.5% of a sample with roughly 380,000 clones, more than 75% of them seen once. Sequencing used peripheral blood, obtained in a trial of Ad26.COV2.S vaccine versus placebo. These receptors were taken from a person aged 18 to 65 who received the Ad26.COV2.S COVID-19 vaccine or a placebo. Both conserved end residues are part of each CDR3. The D gene is left open where the match is weak. Clone sizes are given selectively: once, few, many, or a class where the clone is expanded.

clone size,D gene,J gene,V gene,CDR3 DNA,CDR3 protein
once,TRBD1,TRBJ2-1,TRBV9,TGTGCCAGCAGCGTAGCCTCCACAGACAGGGATTACAATGAGCAGTTCTTC,CASSVASTDRDYNEQFF
NA,NA,TRBJ1-4,TRBV7-9,TGTGCCAGCAACTCTGAAGCCACCGAAAAACTGTTTTTT,CASNSEATEKLFF
NA,NA,TRBJ2-3,TRBV19,TGTGCCAGTAGTCTCTACATAACGTGGAGTGATACGCAGTATTTT,CASSLYITWSDTQYF
NA,TRBD2,TRBJ2-2,TRBV2,TGTGCCAGCAGTGATCTTCGGCTAGCGGGAAATACCGGGGAGCTGTTTTTT,CASSDLRLAGNTGELFF
NA,TRBD1,TRBJ2-7,TRBV27,TGTGCCAGCAGTCGACCTCAGGGGGCGACCTACGAGCAGTACTTC,CASSRPQGATYEQYF
once,TRBD2,TRBJ2-1,TRBV5-4,TGTGCCAGCAGCCCGGGAACTAGCGGGGTCTACAATGAGCAGTTCTTC,CASSPGTSGVYNEQFF
NA,TRBD1,TRBJ1-1,TRBV5-1,TGCGCCAGCAGCTCGGGGACAGGGGGGAACACTGAAGCTTTCTTT,CASSSGTGGNTEAFF
NA,TRBD2,TRBJ2-1,TRBV11-3,TGTGCCAGCAGCTTAGTTCCGGGGGGGGAGCAGTTCTTC,CASSLVPGGEQFF
NA,NA,TRBJ2-1,TRBV5-5,TGTGCCAGCAGCTTGGATAGTACCTCCAATGAGCAGTTCTTC,CASSLDSTSNEQFF
NA,NA,TRBJ1-2,TRBV15,TGTGCCACCAGCAGAGATCTGGAACCGTGGGATGGCTACACCTTC,CATSRDLEPWDGYTF
few,TRBD2,TRBJ2-3,TRBV9,TGTGCCAGCTCCGTGGGGACTAGCGGGGGCACAGATACGCAGTATTTT,CASSVGTSGGTDTQYF
NA,NA,TRBJ1-5,TRBV6-2/TRBV6-3,TGTGCCAGCAGCTCTCGCCCTCAACAGCCCCAGCATTTT,CASSSRPQQPQHF
NA,TRBD1,TRBJ2-1,TRBV12-3/TRBV12-4,TGTGCCAGCAGTTTCTCCGGGACAGGGGAGTTCTTC,CASSFSGTGEFF
NA,NA,TRBJ2-3,TRBV7-6,TGTGCCAGCAGCTTAGGCCGGGGGCTTAATACAGATACGCAGTATTTT,CASSLGRGLNTDTQYF
NA,TRBD1,TRBJ1-2,TRBV30,TGTGCCTGGTTGCGCAACAGGGGGAAGGGTGGCTACACCTTC,CAWLRNRGKGGYTF
NA,NA,TRBJ1-1,TRBV19,TGTGCCAGTAGTATGGACACTGAAGCTTTCTTT,CASSMDTEAFF
NA,NA,TRBJ2-3,TRBV4-1,TGCGCCAGCAGCCCCGAAGGCTACACTCCACGCACAGATACGCAGTATTTT,CASSPEGYTPRTDTQYF
few,NA,TRBJ2-7,TRBV14,TGTGCCAGCAGCCGCCTATACTACGAGCAGTACTTC,CASSRLYYEQYF
NA,NA,TRBJ2-7,TRBV5-8,TGTGCCAGCAGCTCGAGGACCACCTACGAGCAGTACTTC,CASSSRTTYEQYF
NA,NA,TRBJ1-1,TRBV29-1,TGCAGCGTTGTTCAGGAGGGTAAGGGAGGAGTAGCTTTCTTT,CSVVQEGKGGVAFF
NA,NA,TRBJ2-1,TRBV11-2,TGTGCCAGCAGCTTCCCCCCGGGAGTTAAGAAAAATGAGCAGTTCTTC,CASSFPPGVKKNEQFF
NA,TRBD2,TRBJ2-1,TRBV7-8,TGTGCCAGCAGCTTAAAGGTACTAGCGGGGGGGCAGGGTGAGCAGTTCTTC,CASSLKVLAGGQGEQFF
once,NA,TRBJ2-1,TRBV30,TGTGCCTGGAGTGTTCTGCTGGGCAATGAGCAGTTCTTC,CAWSVLLGNEQFF
NA,NA,TRBJ1-1,TRBV5-1,TGCGCCAGCAGCCCAGGACTCTCCACTGAAGCTTTCTTT,CASSPGLSTEAFF
NA,TRBD2,TRBJ2-1,TRBV13,TGTGCCAGCAGCTTGAACAGCGGGAGGCCTACCTACAATGAGCAGTTCTTC,CASSLNSGRPTYNEQFF
NA,NA,TRBJ1-1,TRBV27,TGTGCCAGCAGTCGCAGGGAGTACACTGAAGCTTTCTTT,CASSRREYTEAFF
NA,NA,TRBJ1-2,TRBV2,TGTGCCAGCAGTGAAGCTTGGGGGCAAGGGGGCTACACCTTC,CASSEAWGQGGYTF
NA,TRBD1,TRBJ1-5,TRBV7-2,TGTGCCAGCAGCTTAGTGGGACAGCCTAATCAGCCCCAGCATTTT,CASSLVGQPNQPQHF
NA,NA,TRBJ2-5,TRBV9,TGTGCCAGCAGCGCCCTTGGAGAATTGGTAGAGACCCAGTACTTC,CASSALGELVETQYF
NA,NA,TRBJ1-3,TRBV5-4,TGTGCCAGCAGCTTGCAGGGAGGGGGAAACACCATATATTTT,CASSLQGGGNTIYF
NA,NA,TRBJ2-5,TRBV5-6,TGTGCCAGCAGCTTCGATCGCGACATAGTACAAGAGACCCAGTACTTC,CASSFDRDIVQETQYF
NA,TRBD2,TRBJ2-5,TRBV4-1,TGCGCCAGCAGCCATGGACTAGCGGGGGGGAGTAGGGAGACCCAGTACTTC,CASSHGLAGGSRETQYF
NA,TRBD2,TRBJ2-1,TRBV14,TGTGCCAGCAGCCGGACTAGCGGGGATCATAATGAGCAGTTCTTC,CASSRTSGDHNEQFF
NA,TRBD1,TRBJ1-2,TRBV18,TGTGCCAGCTCACCGGGACAGGAGACTCACGGTTGGACCTTC,CASSPGQETHGWTF
NA,NA,TRBJ2-2,TRBV15,TGTGCCACCAGCAGAGATGGTGTTGGGGCCGCCCGGGAGCTGTTTTTT,CATSRDGVGAARELFF
NA,TRBD2,TRBJ2-3,TRBV24-1,TGTGCCGCGTCGGGGGGGCATAGCACAGATACGCAGTATTTT,CAASGGHSTDTQYF
NA,TRBD2,TRBJ2-3,TRBV9,TGTGCCAGCAGCGTATTGGCGGGAGGCCGGGCAGATACGCAGTATTTT,CASSVLAGGRADTQYF
NA,NA,TRBJ2-5,TRBV4-3,TGCGCCAGCAGCCAAGAGTTTCCTGCGGAGACCCAGTACTTC,CASSQEFPAETQYF
NA,NA,TRBJ1-2,TRBV4-1,TGCGCCAGCAGTCCCCGGGGAGGGGATCGGGTTGGCTACACCTTC,CASSPRGGDRVGYTF
NA,TRBD2,TRBJ2-3,TRBV19,TGTGCCAGTAGTCCCCGGGGTAGCGGGAGGACAGATACGCAGTATTTT,CASSPRGSGRTDTQYF
NA,TRBD2,TRBJ2-1,TRBV23-1,TGCGCCAGCAGTCACGGAGGTTGGATAGCGGGAGGGCCCATCAGCAATGAGCAGTTCTTC,CASSHGGWIAGGPISNEQFF
NA,NA,TRBJ2-3,TRBV12-3/TRBV12-4,TGTGCCAGCAGTTACACAGATACGCAGTATTTT,CASSYTDTQYF
NA,TRBD1,TRBJ1-2,TRBV4-1,TGCGCCAGCAGCCACGCCACCCCCGGGACAGGGGGTCGCTACACCTTC,CASSHATPGTGGRYTF
few,TRBD1,TRBJ2-3,TRBV2,TGTGCCAGCAGCTGGGACAGGGGGTCAGATACGCAGTATTTT,CASSWDRGSDTQYF
NA,NA,TRBJ1-5,TRBV18,TGTGCCAGCTCCCGGGACACGGGGGACATCAGGGACAATCAGCCCCAGCATTTT,CASSRDTGDIRDNQPQHF
NA,NA,TRBJ2-7,TRBV19,TGTGCCAGTACCCCTACCCTAGTGAGCTACGAGCAGTACTTC,CASTPTLVSYEQYF
NA,NA,TRBJ1-1,TRBV19,TGTGCCAGTACCCCCGGGGAAAATTTTAACACTGAAGCTTTCTTT,CASTPGENFNTEAFF
many,NA,TRBJ1-1,TRBV6-5,TGTGCCAGCAGTCCCTCTCCCGAGAACACTGAAGCTTTCTTT,CASSPSPENTEAFF
NA,NA,TRBJ1-6,TRBV6-5,TGTGCCAGCACCCTGGGAGGGGCTAGGGTCTCACCCCTCCACTTT,CASTLGGARVSPLHF
NA,NA,TRBJ2-7,TRBV3-1/TRBV3-2,TGTGCCAGCAGCCAGGCTGGACGGACCCGCTCCTACGAGCAGTACTTC,CASSQAGRTRSYEQYF
NA,TRBD1,TRBJ1-5,TRBV23-1,TGCGCCAGCAGTCACCCGATGCCAGGGGGGAAGGGTCAGCCCCAGCATTTT,CASSHPMPGGKGQPQHF
NA,TRBD1,TRBJ1-1,TRBV7-9,TGTGCCAGCAGTAGACCGGGACAGGGAAACGGCCAGAGCACTGAAGCTTTCTTT,CASSRPGQGNGQSTEAFF
NA,NA,TRBJ2-7,TRBV7-2,TGTGCCAGCAGCTTAAGAGCGGAGGGCCGCGAGCAGTACTTC,CASSLRAEGREQYF
NA,TRBD1,TRBJ1-2,TRBV7-2,TGTGCCAGCAGCGGCGAACAGGGGCCCAGCTATGGCTACACCTTC,CASSGEQGPSYGYTF
once,NA,TRBJ1-2,TRBV11-3,TGTGCCAGCAGAGACTCCGGGACATCTAAAAGATATGGCTACACCTTC,CASRDSGTSKRYGYTF